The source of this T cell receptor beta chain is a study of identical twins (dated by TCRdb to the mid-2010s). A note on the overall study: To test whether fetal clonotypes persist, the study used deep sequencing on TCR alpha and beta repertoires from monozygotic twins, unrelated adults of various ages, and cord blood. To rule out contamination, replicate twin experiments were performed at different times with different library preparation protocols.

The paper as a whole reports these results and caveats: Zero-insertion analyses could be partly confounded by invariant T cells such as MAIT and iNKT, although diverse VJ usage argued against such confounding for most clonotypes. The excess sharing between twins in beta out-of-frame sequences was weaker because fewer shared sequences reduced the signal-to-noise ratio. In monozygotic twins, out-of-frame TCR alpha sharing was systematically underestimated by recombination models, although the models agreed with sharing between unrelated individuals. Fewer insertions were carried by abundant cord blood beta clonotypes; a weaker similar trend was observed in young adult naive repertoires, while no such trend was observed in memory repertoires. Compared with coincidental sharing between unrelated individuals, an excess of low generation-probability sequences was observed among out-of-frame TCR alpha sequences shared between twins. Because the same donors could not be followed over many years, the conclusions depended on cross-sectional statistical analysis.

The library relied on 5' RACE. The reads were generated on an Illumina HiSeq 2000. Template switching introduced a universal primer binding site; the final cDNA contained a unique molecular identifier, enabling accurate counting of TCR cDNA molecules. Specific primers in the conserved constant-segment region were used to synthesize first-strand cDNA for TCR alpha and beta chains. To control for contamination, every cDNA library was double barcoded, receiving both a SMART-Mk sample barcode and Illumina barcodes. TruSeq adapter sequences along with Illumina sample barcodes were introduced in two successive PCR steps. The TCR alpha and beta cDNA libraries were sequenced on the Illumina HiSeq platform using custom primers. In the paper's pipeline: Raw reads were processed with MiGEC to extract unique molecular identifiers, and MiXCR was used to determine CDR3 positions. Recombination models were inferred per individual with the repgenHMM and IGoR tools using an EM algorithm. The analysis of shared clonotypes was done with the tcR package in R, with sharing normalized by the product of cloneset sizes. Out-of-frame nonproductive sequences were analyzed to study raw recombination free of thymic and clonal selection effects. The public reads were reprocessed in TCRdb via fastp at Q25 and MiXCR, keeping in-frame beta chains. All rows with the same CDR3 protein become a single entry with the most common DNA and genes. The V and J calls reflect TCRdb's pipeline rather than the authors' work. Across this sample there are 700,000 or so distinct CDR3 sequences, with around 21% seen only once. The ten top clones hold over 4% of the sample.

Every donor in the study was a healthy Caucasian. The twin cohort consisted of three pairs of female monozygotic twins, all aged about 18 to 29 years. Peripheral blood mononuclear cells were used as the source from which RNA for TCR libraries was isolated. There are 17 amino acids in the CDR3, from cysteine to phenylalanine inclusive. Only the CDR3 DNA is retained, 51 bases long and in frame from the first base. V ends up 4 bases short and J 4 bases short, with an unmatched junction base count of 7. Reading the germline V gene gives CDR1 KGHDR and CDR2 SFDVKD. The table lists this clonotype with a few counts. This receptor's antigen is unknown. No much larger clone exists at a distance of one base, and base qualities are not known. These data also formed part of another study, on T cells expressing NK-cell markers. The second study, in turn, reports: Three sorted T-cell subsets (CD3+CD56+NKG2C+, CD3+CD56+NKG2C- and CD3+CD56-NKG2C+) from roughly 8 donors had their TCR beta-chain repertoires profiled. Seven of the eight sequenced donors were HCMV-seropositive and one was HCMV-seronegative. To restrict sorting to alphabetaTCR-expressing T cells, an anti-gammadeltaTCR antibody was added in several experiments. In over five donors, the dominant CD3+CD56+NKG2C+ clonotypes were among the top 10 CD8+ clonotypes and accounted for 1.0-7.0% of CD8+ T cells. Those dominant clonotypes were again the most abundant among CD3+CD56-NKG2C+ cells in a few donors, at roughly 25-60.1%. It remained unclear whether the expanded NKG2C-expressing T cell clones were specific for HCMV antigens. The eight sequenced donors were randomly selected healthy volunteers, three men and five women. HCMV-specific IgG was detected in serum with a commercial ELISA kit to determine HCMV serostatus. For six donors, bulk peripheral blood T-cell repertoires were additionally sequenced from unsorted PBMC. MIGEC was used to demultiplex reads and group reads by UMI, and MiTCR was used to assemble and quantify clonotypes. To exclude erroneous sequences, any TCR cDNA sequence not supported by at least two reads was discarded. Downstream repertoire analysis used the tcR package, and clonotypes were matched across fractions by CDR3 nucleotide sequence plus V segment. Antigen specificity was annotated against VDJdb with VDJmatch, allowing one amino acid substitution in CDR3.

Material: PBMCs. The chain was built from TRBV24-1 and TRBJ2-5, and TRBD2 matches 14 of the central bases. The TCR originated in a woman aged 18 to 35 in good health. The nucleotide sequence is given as TGTGCCACCAGTGACTCTCGACTAGCGGGGGGGATAGAGACCCAGTACTTC. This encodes CATSDSRLAGGIETQYF.